This TCR beta chain was observed in a study of T-cell memory formation after mild COVID-19. Study in general: Clusters of TCRs were largely donor specific. Study results and limitations: What remained unconfirmed was the SARS-CoV-2 specificity of second-wave clones peaking on day 37. Pre-infection memory held some responding clones, suggesting pre-existing cross-reactive T cells responded.

Barcoded TCR alpha and TCR beta cDNA libraries with UMIs came from 5'RACE using constant-segment primers. TCRdb ran MiXCR on the 5' RACE reads and lists one entry per CDR3 protein. Of approximately 350,000 distinct CDR3 sequences listed, around 15% are singletons. This clonotype was found a few times. Its specificity is not known. The CDR3 has 16 amino acids. The trim removed 1 base at V and 3 bases at J, leaving 2 bases unmatched. Germline CDR1 is MGHRA and CDR2 is YSYEKL. The genes are TRBV4-1 and TRBJ2-2; 10 nucleotides agree with TRBD1. Sequenced input: PBMCs or a T cell subset sorted from them (not recorded which). This TCR was recovered from a man between 18 and 35 years old who had mild COVID-19 (a few samples of this study predate the infection). Cell type and time point are not known. CDR3 protein: CASSQGQGADTGELFF. The CDR3 DNA reads as TGCGCCAGCAGCCAAGGACAGGGGGCGGACACCGGGGAGCTGTTTTTT.